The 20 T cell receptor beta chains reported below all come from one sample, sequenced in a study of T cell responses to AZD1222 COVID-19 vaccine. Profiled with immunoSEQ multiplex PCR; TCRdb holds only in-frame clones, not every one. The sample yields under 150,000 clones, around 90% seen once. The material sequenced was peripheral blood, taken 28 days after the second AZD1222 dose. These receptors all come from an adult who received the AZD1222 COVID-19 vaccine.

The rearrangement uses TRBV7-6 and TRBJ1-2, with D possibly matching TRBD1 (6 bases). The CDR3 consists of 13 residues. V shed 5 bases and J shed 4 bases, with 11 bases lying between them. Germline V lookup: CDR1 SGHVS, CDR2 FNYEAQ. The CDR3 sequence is CASSPGVIYGYTF. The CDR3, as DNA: TGTGCCAGCAGCCCAGGGGTTATCTATGGCTACACCTTC.

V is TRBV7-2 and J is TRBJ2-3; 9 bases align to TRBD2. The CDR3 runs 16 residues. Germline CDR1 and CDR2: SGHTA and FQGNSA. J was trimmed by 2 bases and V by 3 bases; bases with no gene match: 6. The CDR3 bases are TGTGCCAGCAGCTTGATAAGCGGGGGGTACACAGATACGCAGTATTTT. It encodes CASSLISGGYTDTQYF.

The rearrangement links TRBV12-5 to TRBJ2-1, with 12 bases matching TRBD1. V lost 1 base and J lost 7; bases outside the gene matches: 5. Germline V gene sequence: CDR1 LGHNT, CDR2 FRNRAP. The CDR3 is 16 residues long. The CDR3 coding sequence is TGTGCTAGTGGTTTGGCACCGGGACAGGGGGCGAATGAGCAGTTCTTC. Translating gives CASGLAPGQGANEQFF.

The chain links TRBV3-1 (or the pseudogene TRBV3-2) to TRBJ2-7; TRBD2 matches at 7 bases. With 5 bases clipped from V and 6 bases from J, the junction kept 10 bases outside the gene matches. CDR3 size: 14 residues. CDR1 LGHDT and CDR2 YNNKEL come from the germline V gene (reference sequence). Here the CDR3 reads CASSTGLVSFEQYF. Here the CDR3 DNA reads TGTGCCAGCAGCACTGGACTAGTATCTTTCGAGCAGTACTTC.

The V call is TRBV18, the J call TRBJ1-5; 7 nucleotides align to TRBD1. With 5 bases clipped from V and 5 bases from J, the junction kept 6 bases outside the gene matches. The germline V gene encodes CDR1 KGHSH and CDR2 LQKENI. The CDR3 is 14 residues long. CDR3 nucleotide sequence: TGTGCCAGCTCATTCCGGGACAGAGATCAGCCCCAGCATTTT. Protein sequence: CASSFRDRDQPQHF.

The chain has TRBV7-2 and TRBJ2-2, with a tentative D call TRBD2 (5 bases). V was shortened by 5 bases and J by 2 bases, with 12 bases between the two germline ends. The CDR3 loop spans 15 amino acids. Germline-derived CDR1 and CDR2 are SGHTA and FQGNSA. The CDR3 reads CASSRGSGNTGELFF. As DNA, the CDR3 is TGTGCCAGCAGCCGCGGGTCAGGCAACACCGGGGAGCTGTTTTTT. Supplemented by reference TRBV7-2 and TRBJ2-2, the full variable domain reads GAGVSQSPSNKVTEKGKDVELRCDPISGHTALYWYRQSLGQGLEFLIYFQGNSAPDKSGLPSDRFSAERTGGSVSTLTIQRTQQEDSAVYLCASSRGSGNTGELFFGEGSRLTVL.

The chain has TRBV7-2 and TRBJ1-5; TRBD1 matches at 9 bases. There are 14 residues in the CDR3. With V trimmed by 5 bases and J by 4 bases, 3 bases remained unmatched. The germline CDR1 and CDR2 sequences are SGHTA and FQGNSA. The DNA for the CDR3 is TGTGCCAGCAGCCAACAGGGGGCGAATCAGCCCCAGCATTTT. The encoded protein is CASSQQGANQPQHF.

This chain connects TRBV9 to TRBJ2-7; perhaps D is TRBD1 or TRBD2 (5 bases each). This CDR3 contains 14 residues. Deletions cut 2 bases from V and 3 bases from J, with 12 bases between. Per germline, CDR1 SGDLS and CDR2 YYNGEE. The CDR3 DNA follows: TGTGCCAGCAGCGTCGCCGGGACGGACTACGAGCAGTACTTC. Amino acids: CASSVAGTDYEQYF.

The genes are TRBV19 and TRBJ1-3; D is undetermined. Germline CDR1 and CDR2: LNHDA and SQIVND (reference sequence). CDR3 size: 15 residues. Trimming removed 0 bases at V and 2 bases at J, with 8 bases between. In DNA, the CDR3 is TGTGCCAGTAGTATAGAGTGGGAAACTGGAAACACCATATATTTT. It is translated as CASSIEWETGNTIYF.

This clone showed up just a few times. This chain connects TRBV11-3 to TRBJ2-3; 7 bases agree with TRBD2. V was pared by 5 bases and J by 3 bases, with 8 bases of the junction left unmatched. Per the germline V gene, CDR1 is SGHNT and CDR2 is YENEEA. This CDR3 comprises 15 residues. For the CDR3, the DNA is TGTGCCAGCAGCCCGGGGGGTGCTAAGACAGATACGCAGTATTTT. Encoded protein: CASSPGGAKTDTQYF.

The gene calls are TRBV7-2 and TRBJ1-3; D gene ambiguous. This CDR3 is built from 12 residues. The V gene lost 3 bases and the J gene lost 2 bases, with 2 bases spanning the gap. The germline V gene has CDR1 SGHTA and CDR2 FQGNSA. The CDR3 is CASSFPGNTIYF. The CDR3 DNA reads TGTGCCAGCAGCTTCCCTGGAAACACCATATATTTT.

CDR3: CASSFGQGSSYEQYF. CDR3 DNA: TGTGCCAGCAGCTTCGGGCAGGGAAGCTCCTACGAGCAGTACTTC. V usage is TRBV7-9 and J usage is TRBJ2-7; perhaps TRBD1 as D (5 bases). The germline CDR1 and CDR2 sequences are SEHNR and FQNEAQ (reference sequence). V was pared by 3 bases and J by 0 bases, with 12 bases between. The CDR3 is 15 amino acids.

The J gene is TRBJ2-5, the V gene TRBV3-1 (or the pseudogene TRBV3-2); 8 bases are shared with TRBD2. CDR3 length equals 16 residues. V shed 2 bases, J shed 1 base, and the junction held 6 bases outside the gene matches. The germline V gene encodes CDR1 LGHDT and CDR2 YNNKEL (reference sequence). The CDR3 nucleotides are TGTGCCAGCAGCCAACCCCTTAGCGGGGTCCAAGAGACCCAGTACTTC. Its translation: CASSQPLSGVQETQYF.

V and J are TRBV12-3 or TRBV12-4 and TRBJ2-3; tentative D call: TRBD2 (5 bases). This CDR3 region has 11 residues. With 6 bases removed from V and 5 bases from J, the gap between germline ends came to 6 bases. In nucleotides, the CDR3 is TGTGCCAGCAGGGAGGAAGATACGCAGTATTTT. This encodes CASREEDTQYF.

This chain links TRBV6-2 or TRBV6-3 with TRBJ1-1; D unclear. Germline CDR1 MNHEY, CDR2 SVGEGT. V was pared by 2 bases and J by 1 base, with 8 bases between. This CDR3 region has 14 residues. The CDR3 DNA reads TGTGCCAGCAGTTACGGGCGGTCGAACACTGAAGCTTTCTTT. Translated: CASSYGRSNTEAFF.

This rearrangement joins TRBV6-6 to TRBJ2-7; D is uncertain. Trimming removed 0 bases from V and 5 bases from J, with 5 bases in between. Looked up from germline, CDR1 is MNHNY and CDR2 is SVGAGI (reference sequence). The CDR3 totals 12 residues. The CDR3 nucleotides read TGTGCCAGCAGTTACTCGGACCACGAGCAGTACTTC. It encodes CASSYSDHEQYF.

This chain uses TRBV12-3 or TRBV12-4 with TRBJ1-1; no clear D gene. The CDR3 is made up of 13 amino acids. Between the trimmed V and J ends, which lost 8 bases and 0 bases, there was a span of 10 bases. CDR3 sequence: CASQRQLNTEAFF. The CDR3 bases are TGTGCCAGCCAGCGGCAGCTGAACACTGAAGCTTTCTTT.

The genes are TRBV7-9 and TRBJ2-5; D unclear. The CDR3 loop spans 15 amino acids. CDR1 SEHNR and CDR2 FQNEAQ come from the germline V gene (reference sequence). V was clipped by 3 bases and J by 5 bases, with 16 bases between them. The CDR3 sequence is CASSLRQNLGETQYF. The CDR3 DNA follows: TGTGCCAGCAGCTTGAGACAAAATCTTGGGGAGACCCAGTACTTC.

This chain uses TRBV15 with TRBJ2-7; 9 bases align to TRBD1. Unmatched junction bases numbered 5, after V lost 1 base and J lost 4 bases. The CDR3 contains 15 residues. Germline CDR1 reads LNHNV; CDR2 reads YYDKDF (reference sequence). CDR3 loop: CATSRVQGAGYEQYF. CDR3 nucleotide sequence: TGTGCCACCAGCAGAGTACAGGGGGCCGGGTACGAGCAGTACTTC.

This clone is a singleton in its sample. CDR3 protein: CASTRAGSYGYTF. CDR3 nucleotide sequence: TGTGCCAGCACGAGAGCGGGATCCTATGGCTACACCTTC. The chain carries TRBV5-6 and TRBJ1-2; D gene unclear. CDR1 and CDR2 from the germline V gene are SGHDT and YYEEEE. The CDR3 has 13 residues. The germline V and J ends were trimmed by 6 bases and 4 bases, with 13 bases remaining between them.